These 2 T cell receptor beta chains originate from one sample sequenced in a study of T cell responses to AZD1222 COVID-19 vaccine. Using immunoSEQ multiplex PCR, the repertoire was profiled, and TCRdb retains in-frame clones only, with some absent. The sample has some 150,000 clones, more than 90% seen once. The sample in question was peripheral blood, obtained on day 0 of AZD1222 vaccination. The origin of the receptors is an adult in good health.

The CDR3 region is CATSDLFRNYGYTF. CDR3 coding DNA: TGTGCCACCAGTGATTTATTCAGGAACTATGGCTACACCTTC. V gene TRBV24-1 combines with J gene TRBJ1-2, with unresolved D. The CDR3 is 14 residues long. Trimming cost V 1 base and J 2 bases, with 7 bases left between them. Per germline, CDR1 KGHDR and CDR2 SFDVKD.

The chain carries TRBV27 and TRBJ2-3, with 12 bases identical to TRBD2. The V and J ends lost 2 bases and 0 bases, in that order; junction bases with no gene match: 9. The CDR3 has 19 amino acids. The germline V gene has CDR1 MNHEY and CDR2 SMNVEV (reference sequence). The CDR3 reads CASSLQASGRAGSTDTQYF. The DNA for the CDR3 is TGTGCCAGCAGTTTACAGGCTAGCGGGAGGGCCGGAAGCACAGATACGCAGTATTTT.